This entry concerns a single T cell receptor (beta chain). The CDR3 length is 16 residues. Trimming pared 4 bases from V and 4 bases from J, leaving 18 bases between. CDR1 and CDR2 (germline): MDHEN, SYDVKM. This sample was included in a study of HIV-infected patients and healthy controls. TCRdb reanalysed the 5' RACE reads using MiXCR and keeps one entry per CDR3 protein. The profile shows 15,000 to 20,000 distinct CDR3 sequences, less than 20% of them singletons. Sequences were obtained from CD8+ T cells from blood. V usage is TRBV28 and J usage is TRBJ2-3, with D possibly matching TRBD1 (5 bases). The receptor's source is a human donor in good health. CDR3 bases: TGTGCCAGCAGTTCCCCCAGGGTGGCTACACCAGATACGCAGTATTTT. Translated, it gives CASSSPRVATPDTQYF.